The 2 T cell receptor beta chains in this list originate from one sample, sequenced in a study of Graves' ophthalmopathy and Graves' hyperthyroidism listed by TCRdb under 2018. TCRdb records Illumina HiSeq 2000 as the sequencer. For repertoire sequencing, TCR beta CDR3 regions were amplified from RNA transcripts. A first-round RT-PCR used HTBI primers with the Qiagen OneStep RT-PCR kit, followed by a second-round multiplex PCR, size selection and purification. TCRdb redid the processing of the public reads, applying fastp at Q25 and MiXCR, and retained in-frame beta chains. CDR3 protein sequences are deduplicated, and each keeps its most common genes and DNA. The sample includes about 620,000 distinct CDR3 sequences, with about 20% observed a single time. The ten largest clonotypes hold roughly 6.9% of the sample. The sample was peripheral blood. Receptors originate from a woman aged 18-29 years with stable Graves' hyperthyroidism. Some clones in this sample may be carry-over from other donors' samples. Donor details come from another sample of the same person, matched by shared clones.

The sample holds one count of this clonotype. CDR3 DNA sequence: TGTGCCAGCAGTTCCACCAATCAGCCCCAGCATTTT. It translates to CASSSTNQPQHF. The chain uses TRBV27 and TRBJ1-5; D unresolved. Germline V gene lookup returns CDR1 MNHEY and CDR2 SMNVEV (reference sequence). Trimming shortened V by 4 bases and J by 3 bases, and 4 bases separated the two germline ends. The CDR3 has 12 amino acids.

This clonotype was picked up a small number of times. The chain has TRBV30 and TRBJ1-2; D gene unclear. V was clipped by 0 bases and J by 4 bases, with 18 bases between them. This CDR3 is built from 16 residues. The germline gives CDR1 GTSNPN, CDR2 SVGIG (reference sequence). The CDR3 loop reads CAWSVRTVTDPYGYTF. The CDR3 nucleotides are TGTGCCTGGAGTGTTCGGACGGTCACCGACCCCTATGGCTACACCTTC.